This entry lists 14 T cell receptor beta chains sequenced from one sample in a study of blood T cell repertoires in COVID-19. TCRdb's copy holds only in-frame clones and misses some; the assay was immunoSEQ multiplex PCR. The sample carries 250,000 to 350,000 clones, roughly 86% recorded once. The specimen sequenced was peripheral blood. The receptor set was obtained from a woman in her fifties or sixties with acute or convalescent COVID-19.

Only a few counts were recorded for this clone. The chain carries TRBV3-1 (or the pseudogene TRBV3-2) and TRBJ1-2; no clear D. Trimming left V 4 bases short and J 2 bases short, with 8 bases between. Germline values: CDR1 LGHDT, CDR2 YNNKEL (reference sequence). This CDR3 has 13 residues. The CDR3 sequence: CASSPQANYGYTF. In nucleotides, the CDR3 is TGTGCCAGCAGCCCGCAGGCAAACTATGGCTACACCTTC.

The CDR3 sequence is CASSLTSRLAGGPLDTQYF. For the CDR3, the DNA is TGTGCCAGCAGCTTAACGAGTCGACTAGCGGGAGGGCCTCTAGATACGCAGTATTTT. The rearrangement uses TRBV7-3 and TRBJ2-3; 14 nucleotides agree with TRBD2. V was clipped by 0 bases and J by 5 bases; unmatched bases: 10. The germline V gene has CDR1 SGHTA and CDR2 FQGTGA. The CDR3 totals 19 residues. The complete variable domain, with remaining parts taken from reference TRBV7-3 and TRBJ2-3, reads GAGVSQTPSNKVTEKGKYVELRCDPISGHTALYWYRQSLGQGPEFLIYFQGTGAADDSGLPNDRFFAVRPEGSVSTLKIQRTERGDSAVYLCASSLTSRLAGGPLDTQYFGPGTRLTVL.

The chain joins TRBV3-1 (or the pseudogene TRBV3-2) to TRBJ2-7, with D tentatively TRBD1 (5 bases). CDR3 length: 14 residues. Germline V gene lookup returns CDR1 LGHDT and CDR2 YNNKEL (reference sequence). V shed 0 bases and J shed 3 bases, with 9 bases lying between them. The CDR3 bases are TGTGCCAGCAGCCAAGAGAGGCAGGGCTACGAGCAGTACTTC. It specifies CASSQERQGYEQYF.

This chain joins TRBV28 and TRBJ1-1, with D tentatively TRBD1 (6 bases). Germline V CDR1 and CDR2: MDHEN, SYDVKM. The length of the CDR3 is 15 residues. V lost 5 bases, J lost 0 bases, and 13 bases lay in between. The DNA of the CDR3 is TGTGCCAGCAGTGGCATCAGGGGTCTGAACACTGAAGCTTTCTTT. It codes for CASSGIRGLNTEAFF.

The chain carries TRBV6-1 and TRBJ2-7; D is uncertain. Germline CDR1 MNHNS, CDR2 SASEGT. The CDR3 has 15 residues. Trimming shortened V by 1 base and J by 2 bases, and 12 bases separated the two germline ends. The CDR3 DNA is TGTGCCAGCAGTGAAGGGTTTAGTGATGCCTACGAGCAGTACTTC. It translates to CASSEGFSDAYEQYF.

The chain has TRBV15 and TRBJ2-5; 7 bases align to TRBD2. The germline V gene encodes CDR1 LNHNV and CDR2 YYDKDF (reference sequence). V was clipped by 10 bases and J by 6 bases; unmatched bases: 17. This CDR3 spans 15 amino acids. The CDR3 DNA follows: TGTGCCAGCTTAAGCGGGACGGATCATAGGAAGACCCAGTACTTC. Translated, it gives CASLSGTDHRKTQYF.

The chain uses TRBV27 and TRBJ1-1, with TRBD1 as a possible D gene (6 bases). Per the germline V gene, CDR1 is MNHEY and CDR2 is SMNVEV (reference sequence). The V and J ends lost 4 bases and 2 bases respectively, with 17 bases between them. This CDR3 comprises 16 residues. The CDR3 reads CASSSLGAGANTEAFF. The CDR3 bases are TGTGCCAGCAGTTCCCTCGGGGCAGGGGCCAACACTGAAGCTTTCTTT.

CDR3 amino acids: CSVAGAGVSTDTQYF. DNA for the CDR3: TGCAGCGTCGCTGGAGCGGGGGTTAGCACAGATACGCAGTATTTT. This chain links TRBV29-1 with TRBJ2-3; the match to TRBD2 covers 8 bases. Germline-derived CDR1 and CDR2 are SQVTM and ANQGSEA. The CDR3 loop spans 15 amino acids. Germline trimming cut 6 bases from V and 0 bases from J; bases unmatched to any gene: 8.

This chain joins TRBV5-4 and TRBJ2-7; 10 positions match TRBD2. The V and J ends lost 1 base and 3 bases, in that order; junction bases with no gene match: 1. The CDR3 runs 14 residues. Looked up from germline, CDR1 is SGHNT and CDR2 is YYREEE (reference sequence). CDR3 nucleotide sequence: TGTGCCAGCAGCTTGCTAGCGGGAGTCTACGAGCAGTACTTC. Residues: CASSLLAGVYEQYF.

The rearrangement joins TRBV9 to TRBJ1-6, with D perhaps TRBD1 (6 bases). Germline CDR1 SGDLS, CDR2 YYNGEE. Deletions cut 0 bases from V and 14 bases from J, with 18 bases between. The CDR3 has 15 residues. This chain's CDR3 is CASSVGLGQQGTLHF. The CDR3 DNA reads TGTGCCAGCAGCGTAGGCCTTGGACAGCAGGGTACCCTCCACTTT.

The chain employs TRBV5-4 and TRBJ2-5; 10 positions agree with TRBD2. V was pared by 0 bases and J by 5 bases, with 7 bases of the junction left unmatched. CDR3 length: 16 amino acids. Germline-derived CDR1 and CDR2 are SGHNT and YYREEE (reference sequence). In DNA, the CDR3 is TGTGCCAGCAGCTTGGCTCCGGGACTAGCGTTGGAGACCCAGTACTTC. Translating gives CASSLAPGLALETQYF. Drawing the rest from reference TRBV5-4 and TRBJ2-5, the complete variable domain is ETGVTQSPTHLIKTRGQQVTLRCSSQSGHNTVSWYQQALGQGPQFIFQYYREEENGRGNFPPRFSGLQFPNYSSELNVNALELDDSALYLCASSLAPGLALETQYFGPGTRLLVL.

V gene TRBV7-6 combines with J gene TRBJ1-4; D is unresolved. Trimming removed 3 bases from V and 0 bases from J, with 8 bases in between. Germline V CDR1 and CDR2: SGHVS, FNYEAQ. This CDR3 has 15 residues. The CDR3, as DNA: TGTGCCAGCAGCTTTTCGCGGGCAACTAATGAAAAACTGTTTTTT. It codes for CASSFSRATNEKLFF.

The chain carries TRBV11-3 and TRBJ2-7, with D possibly TRBD2 on 5 matching bases. The CDR3 extends over 15 amino acids. Germline CDR1 and CDR2: SGHNT and YENEEA. V dropped 5 bases and J dropped 0 bases, with 14 bases sitting between them. The chain's CDR3 is CASSESGAISYEQYF. DNA for the CDR3: TGTGCCAGCAGCGAGAGCGGAGCGATCTCCTACGAGCAGTACTTC.

The V gene is TRBV28, the J gene TRBJ2-1; TRBD2 matches 11 bases. The V and J ends lost 5 bases and 5 bases, in that order; junction bases with no gene match: 5. The CDR3 length is 15 residues. Germline CDR1 MDHEN, CDR2 SYDVKM. The CDR3 region is CASSPAGLADNEQFF. CDR3 nucleotide sequence: TGTGCCAGCAGTCCCGCGGGACTAGCGGACAATGAGCAGTTCTTC.